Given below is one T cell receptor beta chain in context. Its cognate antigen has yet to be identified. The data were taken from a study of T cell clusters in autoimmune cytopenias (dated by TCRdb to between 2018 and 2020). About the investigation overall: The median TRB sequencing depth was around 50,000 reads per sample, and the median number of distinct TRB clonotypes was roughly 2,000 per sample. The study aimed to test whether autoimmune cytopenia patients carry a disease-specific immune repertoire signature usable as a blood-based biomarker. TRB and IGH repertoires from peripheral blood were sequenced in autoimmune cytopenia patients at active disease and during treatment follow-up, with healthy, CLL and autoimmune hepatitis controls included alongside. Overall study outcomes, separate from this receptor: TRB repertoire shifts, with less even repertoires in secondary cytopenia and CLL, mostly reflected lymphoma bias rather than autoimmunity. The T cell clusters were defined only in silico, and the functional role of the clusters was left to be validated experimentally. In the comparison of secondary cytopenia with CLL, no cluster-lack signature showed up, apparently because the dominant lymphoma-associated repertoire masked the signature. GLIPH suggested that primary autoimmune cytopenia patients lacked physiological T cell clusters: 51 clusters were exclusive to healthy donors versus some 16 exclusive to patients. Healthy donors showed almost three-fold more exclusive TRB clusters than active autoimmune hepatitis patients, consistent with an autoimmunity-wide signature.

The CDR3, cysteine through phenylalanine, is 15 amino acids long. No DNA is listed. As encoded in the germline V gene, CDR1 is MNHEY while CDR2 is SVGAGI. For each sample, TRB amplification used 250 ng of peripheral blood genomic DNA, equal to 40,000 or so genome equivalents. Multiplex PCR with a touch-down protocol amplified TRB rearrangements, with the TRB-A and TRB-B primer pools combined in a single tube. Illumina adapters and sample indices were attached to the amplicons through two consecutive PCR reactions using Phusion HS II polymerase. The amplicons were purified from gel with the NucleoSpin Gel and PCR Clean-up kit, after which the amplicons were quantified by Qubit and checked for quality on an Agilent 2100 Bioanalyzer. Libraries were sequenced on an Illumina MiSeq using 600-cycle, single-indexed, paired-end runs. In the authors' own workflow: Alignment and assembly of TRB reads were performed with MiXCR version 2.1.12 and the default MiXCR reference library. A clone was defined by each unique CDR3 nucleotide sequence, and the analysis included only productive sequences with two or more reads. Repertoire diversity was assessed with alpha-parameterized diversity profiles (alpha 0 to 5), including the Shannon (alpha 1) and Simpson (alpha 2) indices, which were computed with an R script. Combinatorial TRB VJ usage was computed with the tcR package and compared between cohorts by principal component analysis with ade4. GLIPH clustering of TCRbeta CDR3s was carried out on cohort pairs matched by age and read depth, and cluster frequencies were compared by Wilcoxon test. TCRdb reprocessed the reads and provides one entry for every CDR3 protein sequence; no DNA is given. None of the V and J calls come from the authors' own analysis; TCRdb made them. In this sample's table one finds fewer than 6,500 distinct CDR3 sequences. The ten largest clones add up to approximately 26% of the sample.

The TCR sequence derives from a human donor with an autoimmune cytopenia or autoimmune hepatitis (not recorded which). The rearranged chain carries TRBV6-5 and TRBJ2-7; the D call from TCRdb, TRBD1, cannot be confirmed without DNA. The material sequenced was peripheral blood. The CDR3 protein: CASSSEGTGNYEQYF.